This T cell receptor (beta chain) was recovered during a study of T cell responses to AZD1222 COVID-19 vaccine. Findings and limits, study-wide: A rise in Spike-specific TCR breadth and depth followed two AZD1222 doses.

The V end lost 1 base, the J end lost 3 bases, and 10 bases lay between the germline ends. CDR3 length: 15 amino acids. Germline assignment: CDR1 SGHRS and CDR2 YFSETQ. Notes on this clone: What it binds is not known. Other DNA sequences of this sample code for an identical CDR3.

Generated by immunoSEQ multiplex PCR, the TCRdb table keeps only in-frame clones and is missing some. The sample has over 120,000 clones, 80% to 90% seen once; the top ten hold roughly 8%. The source of this sequence is an adult in good health. The sequenced sample was peripheral blood, obtained on day 0 of AZD1222 vaccination. The gene calls are TRBV5-1 and TRBJ2-2; perhaps D is TRBD1 or TRBD2 (6 bases each). The CDR3 sequence is CASSLPGADTGELFF. In DNA, the CDR3 is TGCGCCAGCAGCTTGCCGGGGGCGGACACCGGGGAGCTGTTTTTT.